This TCR beta chain was identified in a study of shared clonotypes between healthy human individuals (dated by TCRdb to about 2020). The study in broad terms: The cohort included three men and a couple of women between 18 and 49 years of age. For each donor, CD4 naive and CD4 memory were each given three plates, CD8 naive was given two plates, and CD8 memory was given one plate. The study deeply sequenced blood TCR repertoires of several healthy adults to estimate repertoire size and the extent of clonotype sharing between individuals. To increase sequencing depth and limit assay-specific biases, different laboratories used diverse techniques to prepare libraries and sequence TCR repertoires. Per donor, leukapheresis produced somewhere between about 0.94 and 9.5 billion PBMCs. Points the paper makes about the study in general: The genetic and exposure-history diversity represented was limited by the small number of donors. Pairwise subsampling led to the expectation that sequencing depth would affect the degree of clonotype sharing among donors. Compared with non-shared clonotypes, the clonotypes found in all four sorted-subset donors had higher generation probabilities. Larger estimated clonotype richness was generally found for naive subsets than for memory subsets. Sharing across several donors was observed for around 5% of naive CD4, 3% to 3.5% of naive CD8, 2% to 2.5% of memory CD4, and about 0.39% of memory CD8 clonotypes. Sampling was restricted to blood, and TCR repertoires in tissues likely differ from the TCR repertoires found in blood. Incomplete sequencing was indicated by rarefaction of sorted-subset datasets, despite the large sequencing depth.

CD8 naive samples consisted of CD45RO-negative cells that were positively selected for CCR7, yielding a CD45RA+CCR7+ population without TemRA cells. The donors were healthy, HIV-negative adults who had no recently reported acute infections or vaccinations. Only Caucasian adults living in Nashville, Tennessee, USA were represented among the donors. Blood was obtained by leukapheresis, after which PBMCs were separated by Ficoll-Histopaque density gradient centrifugation and cryopreserved in liquid nitrogen vapor phase. Analytical flow cytometry was used to check the purity and quantity of every magnetically sorted T cell population. Each sorted fraction had its genomic DNA isolated and then quantified by UV absorbance on a Nanodrop 2000c. V and J are truncated by 3 bases and 5 bases respectively, leaving an intervening sequence of 10 bases. The CDR3 covers 13 residues, taking in both the cysteine and the phenylalanine. The kept DNA is CDR3 alone, 39 bases in frame from the first base. The germline V gene encodes CDR1 LNHDA and CDR2 SQIVND (reference sequence).

Points on this clone: Its antigen target is currently unknown. No base quality information exists; no much larger clone differs at one position.

TCR CDR3 regions were amplified from genomic DNA by multiplex PCR using the deep immunoSEQ assay. For each cell subset, the extracted genomic DNA was distributed evenly across all wells of several immunoSEQ 96-well plates, and each plate served as one replicate. Each replicate PCR for sorted subsets received about 0.2 ug genomic DNA, equal to tens of thousands of T cell genomes. Purified libraries were measured with a Qubit 3.0 fluorometer, size-checked on a Bioanalyzer 2100, and measured again with the KAPA Library Quantification kit. Every immunoSEQ 96-well plate was sequenced on a dedicated single-read 150-cycle Illumina NextSeq 550 flow cell. The paper's processing steps were these. Because the immunoSEQ output held only junctional sequences and lacked quality scores, the filtering could not match the filtering applied to full-length reads. Sequences were annotated with PyIR, a Python wrapper for IgBLAST v1.9, using IMGT germline references to assign V/J genes and CDR3. Reads were filtered out if the reads had weak V/J assignments (E-value above 1e-6), no CDR3, stop codons, out-of-frame junctions, or ambiguous translated residues. V3J clonotypes were defined as sequences sharing the same inferred V gene, J gene, and CDR3 amino acid sequence. The percentage overlap between two repertoires was calculated by dividing the number of shared unique clonotypes by the size of the smaller repertoire. Repertoire richness was assessed with RTK rarefaction, the Chao1 estimator, and Recon v2.1 estimates of unobserved clonotypes. For all TCRbeta clonotypes obtained by the gDNA method from a handful of donors, generation probabilities were computed with OLGA. The clones in this table, taken by TCRdb from immuneACCESS, are in-frame only. Not every clone is retained; where verified, under half of the shortfall comes from an unresolved V gene, and the cause of the rest is unknown. Clone size and V and J calls were adopted from that table, with D and trimming inferred from the DNA. The sample table records about 2.1 million clones; just under 95% of these occur just once. Approximately 1.7% of the sample rests with the top ten.

This receptor was obtained from a young man in good health. Some clones in this sample may be carry-over from other donors' samples. The sample consisted of naive CD8+ T cells from PBMCs. The meaning of the sample's cell subset or site label: CD45RA+CCR7+. This sequence uses TRBV19 and TRBJ2-5, with no confident D gene call. In nucleotides, the sequence is TGTGCCAGTAGTATGAATCGGGTGGAGACCCAGTACTTC. It is translated as CASSMNRVETQYF.